The 10 T cell receptor beta chains listed next were all sequenced from one sample in a study of blood T cell repertoires in COVID-19. TCRdb's copy holds only in-frame clones and misses some; the assay was immunoSEQ multiplex PCR. The sample yields 180,000 or so clones, about 83% seen once. Sequenced sample: peripheral blood. These receptors were obtained from a person aged 65-85 years with COVID-19, enrolled during active disease.

This chain connects TRBV27 to TRBJ2-2, with TRBD1 as a possible D gene (5 bases). With 3 bases removed from V and 5 bases from J, the gap between germline ends came to 13 bases. This CDR3 has 15 amino acids. CDR1 and CDR2 from the germline V gene are MNHEY and SMNVEV (reference sequence). The CDR3 is CASSLFQGPTGELFF. CDR3 bases: TGTGCCAGCAGTTTGTTTCAGGGCCCGACCGGGGAGCTGTTTTTT.

V gene TRBV4-1 combines with J gene TRBJ2-7; D gene uncertain. The CDR3 consists of 15 residues. Trimming removed 3 bases from V and 2 bases from J, with 14 bases in between. The germline gives CDR1 MGHRA, CDR2 YSYEKL. CDR3 loop: CASSHERYLTYEQYF. For the CDR3, the DNA is TGCGCCAGCAGCCATGAGAGATACCTAACCTACGAGCAGTACTTC.

The chain combines TRBV7-2 with TRBJ2-2; 8 bases map to TRBD2. The CDR3 runs 15 residues. Trimming at V came to 5 bases and at J to 7 bases, leaving 9 bases not matched to a gene. From germline, CDR1 is SGHTA and CDR2 FQGNSA. CDR3 sequence: CASSPSGGRSGELFF. The CDR3 nucleotides are TGTGCCAGCAGCCCGAGCGGGGGTCGCAGCGGGGAGCTGTTTTTT.

This sequence joins TRBV9 and TRBJ1-4, with 7 bases that match TRBD1. Looked up from germline, CDR1 is SGDLS and CDR2 is YYNGEE. The junction had 2 bases not matched to a gene; V was cut back by 0 bases and J by 6 bases. The CDR3 contains 14 residues. The CDR3 DNA reads TGTGCCAGCAGCGTAGGAGGGGGCCATGAAAAACTGTTTTTT. Translation gives CASSVGGGHEKLFF.

This clone has a handful of counts. Other DNA sequences in this sample translate to the same CDR3. The genes are TRBV30 and TRBJ2-7; D is perhaps TRBD2 (6 bases). Germline V gene data show CDR1 as GTSNPN and CDR2 as SVGIG (reference sequence). The V end was cut by 2 bases, the J end by 3 bases, with 11 bases between. The CDR3 spans 13 residues. The CDR3 spells CAWSRTGVYEQYF. The CDR3 DNA sequence: TGTGCCTGGAGTCGTACGGGGGTCTACGAGCAGTACTTC.

The chain has TRBV3-1 (or the pseudogene TRBV3-2) and TRBJ1-2; D is unclear. The V gene's germline CDR1 is LGHDT and CDR2 YNNKEL (reference sequence). The CDR3 contains 13 residues. V was shortened by 0 bases and J by 8 bases, with 10 bases between the two germline ends. In nucleotides, the CDR3 is TGTGCCAGCAGCCAAGAAACAGTTCGGGGCTACACCTTC. Translated, it gives CASSQETVRGYTF.

V and J are TRBV5-1 and TRBJ2-1; unclear D gene. V was trimmed by 4 bases and J by 6 bases, leaving 8 bases between them. Germline V gene lookup returns CDR1 SGHRS and CDR2 YFSETQ. This CDR3 contains 12 residues. The chain's CDR3 is CASSTEANEQFF. The CDR3 DNA is TGCGCCAGCAGCACCGAGGCCAATGAGCAGTTCTTC.

The chain has TRBV9 and TRBJ2-2; D perhaps matches TRBD1 (5 bases). V was pared by 1 base and J by 2 bases, with 9 bases between. This CDR3 comprises 15 residues. Germline assignment: CDR1 SGDLS and CDR2 YYNGEE. The CDR3: CASSVSTVNTGELFF. The DNA for the CDR3 is TGTGCCAGCAGCGTATCGACAGTCAACACCGGGGAGCTGTTTTTT.

The V gene is TRBV7-2, the J gene TRBJ1-4; D is unresolved. Germline assignment: CDR1 SGHTA and CDR2 FQGNSA. Trimming took off 4 bases at V and 2 bases at J, with 11 bases between the two ends. This CDR3 contains 15 residues. The CDR3 coding sequence is TGTGCCAGCAGCTCGGAGCTTTCGACTAATGAAAAACTGTTTTTT. Its translation is CASSSELSTNEKLFF.

J is TRBJ2-7 and V is TRBV6-2 or TRBV6-3; 7 nucleotides align to TRBD2. V shed 6 bases, J shed 2 bases, and the junction held 10 bases outside the gene matches. Per the germline V gene, CDR1 is MNHEY and CDR2 is SVGEGT. This CDR3 comprises 15 residues. The CDR3 bases are TGTGCCAGCAGCACTATTAGCGGGCGCCCCTACGAGCAGTACTTC. Translated: CASSTISGRPYEQYF.